These 21 T cell receptor beta chains were all obtained from the same sample, sequenced in a study of T-cell memory formation after mild COVID-19. MiXCR, run by TCRdb on the 5' RACE reads, gives a single entry per CDR3 protein. The sample records a few hundred thousand distinct CDR3 sequences, 7.5% to 10% being singletons. The sample taken for sequencing was PBMCs or a T cell subset sorted from them (not recorded which). Every receptor here comes from a man between 18 and 29 years old who had mild COVID-19 (a few samples of this study predate the infection). Cell type and time point are not known.

V gene TRBV3-1 combines with J gene TRBJ1-5, with D unresolved. CDR3 length equals 13 residues. The germline V gene encodes CDR1 LGHDT and CDR2 YNNKEL (reference sequence). Trimming took off 0 bases at V and 7 bases at J, with 7 bases between the two ends. The CDR3 loop is CASSQDIGQPQHF. CDR3 bases: TGTGCCAGCAGCCAAGATATTGGCCAGCCCCAGCATTTT. Full variable domain (remainder filled in from reference TRBV3-1 and TRBJ1-5): DTAVSQTPKYLVTQMGNDKSIKCEQNLGHDTMYWYKQDSKKFLKIMFSYNNKELIINETVPNRFSPKSPDKAHLNLHINSLELGDSAVYFCASSQDIGQPQHFGDGTRLSIL.

This clonotype was observed a handful of times. The chain carries TRBV5-1 and TRBJ2-6; 9 positions match TRBD1. The germline CDR1 and CDR2 sequences are SGHRS and YFSETQ. This CDR3 region has 18 residues. With 3 bases clipped from V and 2 bases from J, the junction kept 9 bases outside the gene matches. The CDR3: CASSSTRDRAPGANVLTF. CDR3 sequence (DNA): TGCGCCAGCAGCTCAACCCGGGACAGGGCCCCTGGGGCCAACGTCCTGACTTTC.

V is TRBV18 and J is TRBJ2-7, with D perhaps matching TRBD1 or TRBD2 (5 bases each). Trimming removed 2 bases from V and 3 bases from J, with 11 bases in between. Germline loops: CDR1 KGHSH, CDR2 LQKENI. The CDR3 is 14 amino acids. The CDR3 protein is CASSPDRDYYEQYF. In DNA form, the CDR3 reads TGTGCCAGCTCACCAGACAGAGACTACTACGAGCAGTACTTC.

The J gene is TRBJ1-4, the V gene TRBV6-5, with D possibly TRBD1 on 5 matching bases. The germline gives CDR1 MNHEY, CDR2 SVGAGI. Trimming cost V 0 bases and J 11 bases, with 10 bases left between them. This CDR3 is built from 13 residues. CDR3 amino acids: CASSYSTDKKLFF. The CDR3 DNA is TGTGCCAGCAGTTACTCGACGGACAAGAAACTGTTTTTT.

This clonotype has more than one count but fewer than ten. The chain has TRBV6-5 and TRBJ2-7; weak D call: TRBD1 (6 bases). This CDR3 contains 15 residues. Germline assignment: CDR1 MNHEY and CDR2 SVGAGI. The V gene lost 7 bases and the J gene lost 2 bases, with 18 bases spanning the gap. This CDR3 reads CASTPSRGTAYEQYF. The CDR3 region has the DNA TGTGCCAGCACTCCAAGTAGGGGGACCGCCTACGAGCAGTACTTC.

At least ten counts were recorded for this clonotype. The J gene is TRBJ2-2, the V gene TRBV10-3; D perhaps matches TRBD1 (7 bases). The V end lost 8 bases, the J end lost 6 bases, and 16 bases lay between the germline ends. Germline lookup yields CDR1 ENHRY and CDR2 SYGVKD. This CDR3 spans 14 amino acids. For the CDR3, the DNA is TGTGCCATCGGGGGGACAGAAAGGCCCGGGGAGCTGTTTTTT. Translating it yields CAIGGTERPGELFF.

This clonotype was counted a few times. This chain joins TRBV30 and TRBJ2-7; a weak D match, TRBD2 (6 bases). The CDR3 contains 13 residues. V was shortened by 2 bases and J by 5 bases, with 13 bases between the two germline ends. Germline V gene data show CDR1 as GTSNPN and CDR2 as SVGIG (reference sequence). CDR3 sequence: CAWSRGVRHEQYF. DNA for the CDR3: TGTGCCTGGAGTCGCGGGGTAAGGCACGAGCAGTACTTC.

V and J are TRBV27 and TRBJ2-2; D is uncertain. The V gene lost 8 bases and the J gene lost 3 bases, with 13 bases spanning the gap. Germline V gene lookup returns CDR1 MNHEY and CDR2 SMNVEV (reference sequence). The CDR3 runs 14 residues. This CDR3 reads CASAAGWDTGELFF. As DNA, the CDR3 is TGTGCCAGCGCCGCCGGGTGGGACACCGGGGAGCTGTTTTTT.

The rearrangement joins TRBV28 to TRBJ2-5, with 7 bases that match TRBD1. The V gene end was trimmed by 6 bases and the J gene end by 1 base; junction bases not matched to a gene: 8. CDR1 and CDR2 (germline): MDHEN, SYDVKM. The CDR3 extends over 15 amino acids. In DNA form, the CDR3 reads TGTGCCAGCAGAACCTATCGACAGGGCCAAGAGACCCAGTACTTC. As protein: CASRTYRQGQETQYF.

This clonotype was counted between two and nine times. For the CDR3, the DNA is TGTGCCAGCAGCTTGAGTCGGGGGGGCATATATGAGCAGTTCTTC. Protein product: CASSLSRGGIYEQFF. The rearrangement uses TRBV7-2 and TRBJ2-1, with 8 bases that match TRBD2. The trim removed 3 bases at V and 8 bases at J, leaving 9 bases unmatched. Germline V gene lookup returns CDR1 SGHTA and CDR2 FQGNSA. This CDR3 is 15 amino acids long.

This clonotype has only a few counts. The chain carries TRBV4-2 and TRBJ1-2, with TRBD1 matching 7 bases. This CDR3 has 16 amino acids. Looked up from germline, CDR1 is LGHNA and CDR2 is YNFKEQ. J was trimmed by 3 bases and V by 0 bases; bases with no gene match: 7. CDR3 DNA sequence: TGTGCCAGCAGCCAAGAGGGGACAGTCGTTTACTATGGCTACACCTTC. Protein product: CASSQEGTVVYYGYTF.

This chain's CDR3 is CASSQASGGRGETQYF. CDR3 nucleotides: TGTGCCAGCAGCCAGGCTAGCGGGGGGCGGGGAGAGACCCAGTACTTC. The rearrangement uses TRBV4-2 and TRBJ2-5; TRBD2 matches 11 bases. CDR1 LGHNA and CDR2 YNFKEQ come from the germline V gene. The junction had 7 bases not matched to a gene; V was cut back by 3 bases and J by 4 bases. The CDR3 spans 16 residues.

This chain connects TRBV18 to TRBJ2-7; D is unclear. V was shortened by 8 bases and J by 4 bases, with 9 bases between the two germline ends. Per the germline V gene, CDR1 is KGHSH and CDR2 is LQKENI. CDR3 length equals 11 residues. Here the CDR3 reads CASGWGYEQYF. CDR3 bases: TGTGCCAGCGGGTGGGGTTACGAGCAGTACTTC.

The chain couples TRBV12-3 or TRBV12-4 to TRBJ2-1; D is possibly TRBD2 (5 bases). Trimming stripped 0 bases from V and 8 bases from J, with 14 bases between. The CDR3 totals 15 residues. Here the CDR3 reads CASSLALASRYEQFF. As DNA, the CDR3 is TGTGCCAGCAGTTTAGCGCTAGCTAGTAGGTATGAGCAGTTCTTC.

This clonotype was counted between two and nine times. The gene calls are TRBV10-3 and TRBJ1-2; D may be TRBD1 (6 bases). Germline V gene sequence: CDR1 ENHRY, CDR2 SYGVKD. The CDR3 is 16 residues long. The V end was cut by 6 bases, the J end by 9 bases, with 26 bases between. CDR3 nucleotides: TGTGCCATCAGCCGAGGAGGAGGGCAGGGGAGTAGGAGCTACACCTTC. Its protein product is CAISRGGGQGSRSYTF.

This clonotype turned up a few times. The V gene is TRBV5-1, the J gene TRBJ1-1; TRBD1 might be the D (5 bases). The CDR3 consists of 14 residues. Germline CDR1 reads SGHRS; CDR2 reads YFSETQ. V was shortened by 7 bases and J by 4 bases, with 17 bases between the two germline ends. The CDR3 region is CASGTDRLTTEAFF. CDR3 in DNA: TGCGCCAGCGGGACTGACAGACTTACCACTGAAGCTTTCTTT.

This clonotype was found a few times. V gene TRBV28 combines with J gene TRBJ2-7; 9 bases are shared with TRBD1. V dropped 3 bases and J dropped 6; count of bases not matched to a gene: 6. Germline V gene data show CDR1 as MDHEN and CDR2 as SYDVKM. The CDR3 length is 14 residues. The CDR3 sequence: CASSLIGTGSEQYF. Written as DNA, the CDR3 is TGTGCCAGCAGTTTGATTGGGACAGGGTCCGAGCAGTACTTC.

A few counts support this clonotype. J is TRBJ2-1 and V is TRBV19; TRBD2 matches 9 bases. The CDR3 extends over 16 amino acids. V dropped 3 bases and J dropped 5; count of bases not matched to a gene: 8. Germline assignment: CDR1 LNHDA and CDR2 SQIVND (reference sequence). The CDR3 DNA reads TGTGCCAGTAGTATGGGATCGAGCGGGGGGCACAATGAGCAGTTCTTC. Translation gives CASSMGSSGGHNEQFF.

In this sample, this clonotype turned up a few times. The rearrangement links TRBV2 to TRBJ1-1; D is undetermined. CDR1 and CDR2 (germline): SNHLY, FYNNEI. The CDR3 extends over 11 amino acids. Between the trimmed V and J ends, which lost 6 bases and 11 bases, there was a span of 13 bases. For the CDR3, the DNA is TGTGCCAGCAGACGCCCAATTCCCGCTTTCTTT. It specifies CASRRPIPAFF. Based on the CDR3 plus reference TRBV2 and TRBJ1-1, the full variable domain is EPEVTQTPSHQVTQMGQEVILRCVPISNHLYFYWYRQILGQKVEFLVSFYNNEISEKSEIFDDQFSVERPDGSNFTLKIRSTKLEDSAMYFCASRRPIPAFFGQGTRLTVV.

The chain uses TRBV7-9 and TRBJ2-4; D remains unclear. V was clipped by 5 bases and J by 0 bases, with 11 bases between them. The CDR3 totals 15 residues. Germline-derived CDR1 and CDR2 are SEHNR and FQNEAQ (reference sequence). This chain's CDR3 is CASSPSAVAKNIQYF. DNA for the CDR3: TGTGCCAGCAGCCCCTCAGCAGTAGCCAAAAACATTCAGTACTTC.

This clonotype appeared a few times. V usage is TRBV4-2 and J usage is TRBJ2-4; TRBD1 is a possible D gene (5 bases). This CDR3 contains 16 residues. Trimming shortened V by 0 bases and J by 7 bases, and 16 bases separated the two germline ends. Looked up from germline, CDR1 is LGHNA and CDR2 is YNFKEQ. CDR3 DNA: TGTGCCAGCAGCCAAGATAAGGACACCTCGGCGAACATTCAGTACTTC. Its translation is CASSQDKDTSANIQYF.